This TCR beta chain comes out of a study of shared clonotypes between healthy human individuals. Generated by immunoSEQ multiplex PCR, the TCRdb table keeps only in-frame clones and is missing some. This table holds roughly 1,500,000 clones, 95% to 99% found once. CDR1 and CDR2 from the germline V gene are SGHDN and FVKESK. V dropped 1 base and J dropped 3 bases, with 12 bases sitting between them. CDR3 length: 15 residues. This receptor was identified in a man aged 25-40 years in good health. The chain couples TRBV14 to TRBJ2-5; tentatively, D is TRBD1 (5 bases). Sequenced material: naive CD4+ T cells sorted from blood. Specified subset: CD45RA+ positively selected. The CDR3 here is CASSQVRDSKETQYF. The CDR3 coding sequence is TGTGCCAGCAGCCAAGTGCGAGACAGTAAAGAGACCCAGTACTTC.